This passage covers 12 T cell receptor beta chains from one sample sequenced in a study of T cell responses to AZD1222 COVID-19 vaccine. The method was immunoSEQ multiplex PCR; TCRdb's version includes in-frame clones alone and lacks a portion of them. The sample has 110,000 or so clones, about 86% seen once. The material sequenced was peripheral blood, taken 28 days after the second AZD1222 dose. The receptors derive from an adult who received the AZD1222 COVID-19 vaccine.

The CDR3 DNA reads TGTGCCAGTAACAACAGGAACACTGAAGCTTTCTTT. Residues: CASNNRNTEAFF. The V gene is TRBV19, the J gene TRBJ1-1; D remains ambiguous. The CDR3 contains 12 residues. Trimming removed 7 bases at V and 1 base at J, with 7 bases between. Germline V gives CDR1 LNHDA, CDR2 SQIVND (reference sequence).

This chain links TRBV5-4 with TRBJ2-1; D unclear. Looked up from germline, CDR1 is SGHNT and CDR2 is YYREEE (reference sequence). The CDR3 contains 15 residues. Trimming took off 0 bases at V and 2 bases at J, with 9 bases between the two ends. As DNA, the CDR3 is TGTGCCAGCAGCTTGGAGCCTCCTGCCTACAATGAGCAGTTCTTC. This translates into CASSLEPPAYNEQFF.

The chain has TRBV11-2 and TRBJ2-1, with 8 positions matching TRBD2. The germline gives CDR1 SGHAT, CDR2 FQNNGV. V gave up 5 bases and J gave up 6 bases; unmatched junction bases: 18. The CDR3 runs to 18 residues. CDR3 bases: TGTGCCAGCAGCCCAAACCTCCCGGGACTAGGGGTGGCCAATGAGCAGTTCTTC. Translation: CASSPNLPGLGVANEQFF.

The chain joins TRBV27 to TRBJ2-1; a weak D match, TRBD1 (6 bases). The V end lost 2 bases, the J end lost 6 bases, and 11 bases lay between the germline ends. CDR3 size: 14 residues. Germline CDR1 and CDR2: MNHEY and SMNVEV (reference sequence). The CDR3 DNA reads TGTGCCAGCAGTTTAATACAGGGTCTCAATGAGCAGTTCTTC. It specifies CASSLIQGLNEQFF.

The CDR3 bases are TGTGCCAGCAGTTGGAATCCGGGACAGGGAAACTACGAGCAGTACTTC. This codes for CASSWNPGQGNYEQYF. The chain has TRBV6-2 or TRBV6-3 and TRBJ2-7, with 9 bases fitting TRBD1. The V gene's germline CDR1 is MNHEY and CDR2 SVGEGT. The CDR3 is 16 residues long. With V trimmed by 4 bases and J by 3 bases, 10 bases remained unmatched.

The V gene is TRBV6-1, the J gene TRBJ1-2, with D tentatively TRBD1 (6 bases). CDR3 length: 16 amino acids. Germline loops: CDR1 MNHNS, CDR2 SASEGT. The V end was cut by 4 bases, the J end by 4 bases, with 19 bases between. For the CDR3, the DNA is TGTGCCAGCAGTGTCGATAGACAGGAAAAAACCTATGGCTACACCTTC. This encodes CASSVDRQEKTYGYTF.

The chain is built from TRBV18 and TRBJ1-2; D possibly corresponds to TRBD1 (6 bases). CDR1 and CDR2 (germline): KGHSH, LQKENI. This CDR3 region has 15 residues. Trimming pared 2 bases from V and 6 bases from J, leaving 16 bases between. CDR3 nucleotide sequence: TGTGCCAGCTCACCAAACAGGGTCTTCGGTGATGGCTACACCTTC. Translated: CASSPNRVFGDGYTF.

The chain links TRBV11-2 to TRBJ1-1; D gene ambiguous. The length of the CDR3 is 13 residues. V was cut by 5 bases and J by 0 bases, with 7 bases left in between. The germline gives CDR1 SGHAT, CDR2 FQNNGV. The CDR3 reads CASSLELNTEAFF. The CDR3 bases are TGTGCCAGCAGCCTCGAATTGAACACTGAAGCTTTCTTT.

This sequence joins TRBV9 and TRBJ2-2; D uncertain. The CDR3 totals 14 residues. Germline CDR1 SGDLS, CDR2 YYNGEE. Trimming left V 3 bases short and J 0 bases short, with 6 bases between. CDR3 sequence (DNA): TGTGCCAGCAGCGCTTTTGCGAACACCGGGGAGCTGTTTTTT. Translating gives CASSAFANTGELFF.

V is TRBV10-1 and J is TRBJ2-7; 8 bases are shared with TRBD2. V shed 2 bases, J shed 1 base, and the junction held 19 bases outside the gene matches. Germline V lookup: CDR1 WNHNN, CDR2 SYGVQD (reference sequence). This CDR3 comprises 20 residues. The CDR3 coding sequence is TGCGCCAGCAGTGAGCCTTTCCCAAAGCACCGAGCGGGGGTTTCCTACGAGCAGTACTTC. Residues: CASSEPFPKHRAGVSYEQYF.

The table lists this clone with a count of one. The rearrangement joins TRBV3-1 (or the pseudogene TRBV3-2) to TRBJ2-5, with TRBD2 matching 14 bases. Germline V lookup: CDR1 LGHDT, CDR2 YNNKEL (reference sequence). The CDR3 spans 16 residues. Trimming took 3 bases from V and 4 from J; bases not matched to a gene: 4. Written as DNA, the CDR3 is TGTGCCAGCAGCCAGTGGACTAGCGGGAGGCGAGAGACCCAGTACTTC. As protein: CASSQWTSGRRETQYF.

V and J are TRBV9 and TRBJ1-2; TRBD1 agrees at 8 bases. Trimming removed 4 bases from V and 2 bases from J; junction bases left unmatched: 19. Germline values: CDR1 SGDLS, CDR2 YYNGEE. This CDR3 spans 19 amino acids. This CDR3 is CASSPRTGLGSRSNYGYTF. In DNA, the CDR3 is TGTGCCAGCAGCCCGAGGACAGGGCTTGGCTCCCGGTCCAACTATGGCTACACCTTC.